This entry describes one T cell receptor beta chain. Its specificity is not known. V gave up 5 bases and J gave up 3 bases; unmatched junction bases: 5. Germline CDR1 is SGHTA and CDR2 is FQGNSA. The CDR3 has 15 residues. Repertoires were generated with immunoSEQ multiplex PCR, while TCRdb's copy carries only in-frame clones and drops some. The data hold 70,000 to 95,000 clones, with roughly 91% observed a single time. This specimen comes from a study of OX40 agonist ivuxolimab in advanced cancers. Overall study context: From 23 to 79 years was the age range, with a mean of about 56 years, and roughly 80% were male. One patient with hepatocellular carcinoma and two with cutaneous melanoma, three in all, had partial responses.

Overall study results and limits: Both blood CD4+ and CD8+ T cells showed clonal growth by week 6 at 0.1 to 3.0 mg/kg.

On cycle 4 day 1 and cycle 7 day 1, as well as at baseline, blood was sampled. The chain has TRBV7-2 and TRBJ1-2; 11 positions match TRBD1. This sequence was found in an adult with an advanced solid tumor such as melanoma, head and neck, liver or kidney cancer. This material consisted of CD4+ or CD8+ T cells sorted from blood, taken in a trial of the OX40 agonist ivuxolimab. CDR3 sequence (DNA): TGTGCCAGCAGCACCCGGACAGGGGGCTACTATGGCTACACCTTC. This gives the protein CASSTRTGGYYGYTF.